This entry lists 20 T cell receptor beta chains sequenced from one sample in a study of CD8+ T cells in alopecia areata. After isolation, RNA underwent reverse transcription to generate cDNA as the sequencing template. Profiling relied on immunoSEQ multiplex PCR, and the TCRdb table lists in-frame clones only, not all of them. Singletons are absent from the sample, which has some 110,000 clones. The material sequenced was lesional skin. The receptor source for this set is a C3H/HeJ mouse with alopecia areata. The MHC haplotype of the strain is H2-k.

This clone has a handful of counts. TCRdb gives a protein that differs at residue 13 from what the DNA encodes, so the protein here is translated from the DNA. The gene names given are mouse names. The read halts 3 residues ahead of the CDR3 end, with the missing end drawn from the germline J gene. The chain joins TRBV13-3 to TRBJ1-3; TRBD1 agrees at 10 bases. This CDR3 is built from 16 residues. CDR1 is NNHDY, CDR2 SYVADS, per germline. The V gene end was trimmed by 7 bases and the J gene end by 0 bases; junction bases not matched to a gene: 7. The covered CDR3 bases are TGTGCCAGCGCCCCGGGACAGGGGTATTCTGGAAATACG. This translates into CASAPGQGYSGNT. The whole CDR3 sequence is CASAPGQGYSGNTLYF. The full variable domain, in which reference TRBV13-3 and TRBJ1-3 provide the parts outside the CDR3, is EAAVTQSPRSKVAVTGGKVTLSCHQTNNHDYMYWYRQDTGHGLRLIHYSYVADSTEKGDIPDGYKASRPSQENFSLILELASLSQTAVYFCASAPGQGYSGNTLYFGEGSRLIVV.

Regarding this clone: The gene symbols are mouse symbols. The read finishes 4 residues shy of the CDR3 end, and the germline J gene is used to complete it. The chain combines TRBV1 with TRBJ2-4; 7 bases fit TRBD2. V lost 4 bases to trimming and J lost 0 bases; unmatched junction nucleotides: 7. CDR1 is NSQYPW and CDR2 is LRSPGD in the germline V gene (reference sequence). This CDR3 has 16 residues. The CDR3 bases that were read are TGCACCTGCAGTGTGGACTGGTTATCTAGTCAAAAC. This translates into CTCSVDWLSSQN. In full, the CDR3 reads CTCSVDWLSSQNTLYF.

Points on this clone: Germline and genes here are mouse. The sequenced CDR3 bases are TGTGCCAGCAGTGATGAGGGCGGGACAGGGGGCATCACA. It specifies CASSDEGGTGGIT. The CDR3 reads in full as CASSDEGGTGGITEVFF. This chain uses TRBV13-3 with TRBJ1-1; TRBD1 aligns across 12 bases. The read ends 4 residues shy of where the CDR3 ends; the end is completed using the germline J gene. CDR1 and CDR2 from the germline V gene are NNHDY and SYVADS. This CDR3 region has 17 residues. V shed 0 bases, J shed 4 bases, and the junction held 7 bases outside the gene matches.

This clone was seen only a few times. The gene symbols are mouse symbols. With the read ending 4 residues before the CDR3 end, the germline J gene is used to fill in that end. This chain connects TRBV14 to TRBJ1-2; 8 positions agree with TRBD1. The CDR3 runs 13 residues. Germline CDR1 is SGHDT and CDR2 is FRDEAV. J gave up 2 bases and V 5 bases, and 2 bases lay outside the gene matches. CDR3 sequence: CASSRDRNSDYTF. The CDR3 bases that were read are TGTGCCAGCAGCCGGGACAGGAACTCC.

In this sample, this clone turned up a few times. Germline and genes: mouse. Coverage ceases 4 residues before the CDR3 finishes, and the germline J gene fills in the end. This chain links TRBV13-1 with TRBJ1-4; 9 positions match TRBD1. The ends lost 6 bases at V and 1 base at J; junction bases unmatched: 4. Germline V gene data show CDR1 as NSHNY and CDR2 as SYGAGN. The CDR3 is 15 residues long. Incomplete CDR3 DNA: TGTGCCAGCAAGCCGGGACAGGGTTCCAACGAA. Its protein is CASKPGQGSNE. The CDR3 reads in full as CASKPGQGSNERLFF.

With regard to this clone: A mismatch at residue 12 separates the TCRdb protein from the translated DNA, so the protein presented here was translated from the DNA. Germline and genes here are mouse. The read finishes 3 residues shy of the CDR3 end, and the germline J gene is used to complete it. The gene calls are TRBV19 and TRBJ1-3; D is unresolved. The germline gives CDR1 FNHDT, CDR2 SITEND (reference sequence). The CDR3 totals 15 residues. With 0 bases removed from V and 2 bases from J, the gap between germline ends came to 9 bases. CDR3 DNA, as far as it was read: TGTGCCAGCAGTATAGTGGGGAAGGCTGGAAATACG. Encoded protein: CASSIVGKAGNT. The full CDR3 protein reads CASSIVGKAGNTLYF.

Points on this clone: All gene names here are mouse names. Sequencing ends 4 residues short of the CDR3 end; the germline J gene provides the rest. V gene TRBV13-1 combines with J gene TRBJ2-2, with 9 positions matching TRBD1. Germline CDR1 is NSHNY and CDR2 is SYGAGN. V shed 2 bases, J shed 4 bases, and the junction held 6 bases outside the gene matches. The CDR3 sequence is 16 residues long. The CDR3: CASSEITGGGTGQLYF. The part of the CDR3 DNA that was read is TGTGCCAGCAGTGAAATAACAGGGGGCGGCACCGGG.

This clone was recorded a few times. Genes here carry mouse names. The CDR3 end falls 4 residues outside the read, so it is completed with the germline J gene. The rearrangement links TRBV13-3 to TRBJ2-3; D is unresolved. In germline, CDR1 is NNHDY, CDR2 SYVADS. V lost 0 bases and J lost 0, with 11 bases in between. CDR3 length: 16 residues. The sequenced CDR3 bases are TGTGCCAGCAGTGATGCATATAACAATAGTGCAGAA. It yields the protein CASSDAYNNSAE. The whole CDR3 protein is CASSDAYNNSAETLYF.

The sample holds a few counts of this clone. Germline and genes: mouse. The DNA ends 4 residues before the CDR3 does, and the rest of the CDR3 is filled in from the germline J gene. The rearrangement joins TRBV13-3 to TRBJ2-2; 10 positions agree with TRBD2. The CDR3 runs 17 residues. Germline-derived CDR1 and CDR2 are NNHDY and SYVADS. Losses at the gene ends were 0 bases for V and 0 bases for J; bases not matched to a gene: 2. The CDR3 loop is CASSDAGLGANTGQLYF. CDR3 DNA (partial): TGTGCCAGCAGTGATGCTGGACTGGGGGCAAACACCGGG.

The table lists this clone with a few counts. Mouse names are used for the genes. Read data end 4 residues before the CDR3 end; the end is taken from the germline J gene. This chain joins TRBV19 and TRBJ1-1; D is undetermined. CDR3 length: 13 amino acids. The germline gives CDR1 FNHDT, CDR2 SITEND (reference sequence). Trimming removed 1 base at V and 3 bases at J, with 7 bases between. CDR3: CASSINSYTEVFF. The CDR3 DNA, read in part, is TGTGCCAGCAGTATAAACAGTTACACA.

This clone was seen ten or more times. Gene labels here are mouse ones. The read ends 4 residues shy of where the CDR3 ends; the end is completed using the germline J gene. Different DNA sequences within this sample yield the same CDR3. V is TRBV1 and J is TRBJ2-1; 9 positions agree with TRBD1. CDR3 length equals 15 residues. The ends lost 3 bases at V and 4 bases at J; junction bases unmatched: 4. Germline V gene data show CDR1 as NSQYPW and CDR2 as LRSPGD (reference sequence). The CDR3 here is CTCSARQGEYAEQFF. The sequenced part of the CDR3 DNA is TGCACCTGCAGTGCGAGACAGGGGGAATATGCT.

This clone was picked up a small number of times. Gene names are the mouse ones. Read coverage stops 4 residues before the CDR3 terminus; the germline J gene supplies the remainder. The chain joins TRBV13-3 to TRBJ2-4; D might be TRBD1 (7 bases). Germline V gene data show CDR1 as NNHDY and CDR2 as SYVADS. The length of the CDR3 is 14 residues. The CDR3 DNA, read in part, is TGTGCCAGCAGTGATGAAGGGGGCGCTAAC. This sequence encodes CASSDEGGAN. The entire CDR3 protein reads CASSDEGGANTLYF.

There are many counts of this clone. Here the gene names and germline are mouse. The missing CDR3 end, 4 residues past where the read stops, is filled in from the germline J gene. V usage is TRBV13-3 and J usage is TRBJ2-7; TRBD1 matches at 10 bases. The CDR3 extends over 14 amino acids. The ends lost 5 bases at V and 1 base at J; junction bases unmatched: 3. Germline CDR1 and CDR2: NNHDY and SYVADS. The part of the CDR3 DNA that was read is TGTGCCAGCAGGGGGGACAGGGGATCCTAT. Its protein product is CASRGDRGSY. The CDR3 in its entirety is CASRGDRGSYEQYF.

The table lists this clone with a few counts. All gene names here are mouse names. The CDR3 extends 4 residues past the end of the read, so its final part is completed from the germline J gene. V is TRBV13-3 and J is TRBJ1-2, with a tentative D call TRBD1 (6 bases). CDR3 length: 15 amino acids. From germline, CDR1 is NNHDY and CDR2 SYVADS. V was cut by 2 bases and J by 0 bases, with 11 bases left in between. CDR3 in amino acids: CASSEGQYANSDYTF. The sequenced part of the CDR3 DNA is TGTGCCAGCAGTGAAGGACAGTATGCAAACTCC.

Worth noting for this clone: The gene names here belong to mouse. The read gets to within 4 residues of the CDR3 end, and the germline J gene fills in the rest. J is TRBJ2-1 and V is TRBV13-1, with TRBD2 matching over 10 bases. Germline values: CDR1 NSHNY, CDR2 SYGAGN. The V gene end was trimmed by 2 bases and the J gene end by 0 bases; junction bases not matched to a gene: 5. This CDR3 spans 17 amino acids. CDR3 bases read: TGTGCCAGCAGTGACCCCGGGACTGGGGTTAACTATGCT. This encodes CASSDPGTGVNYA. The full CDR3 sequence reads CASSDPGTGVNYAEQFF.

With regard to this clone: The germline and genes are mouse ones. The read ends 4 residues before the CDR3 terminus; that terminus is restored from the germline J gene. The gene calls are TRBV19 and TRBJ2-7; D is possibly TRBD1 (6 bases). This CDR3 has 13 amino acids. CDR1 is FNHDT, CDR2 SITEND, per germline (reference sequence). The part of the CDR3 DNA that was read is TGTGCCAGCAGTATTAGAGGGACATAT. This translates into CASSIRGTY. The whole CDR3 reads CASSIRGTYEQYF.

This clone was observed a few times. Germline and genes here are mouse. From the germline J gene comes the end of the CDR3, since the read stops 4 residues before it. The rearrangement joins TRBV29 to TRBJ2-7; D uncertain. In germline, CDR1 is MSHET, CDR2 SYDVDS. The CDR3 extends over 12 amino acids. The CDR3 loop is CASSLFKYEQYF. The DNA read from the CDR3 is TGTGCTAGCAGTTTATTCAAATAT.

This clone showed up just a few times. The genes and germline here are from mouse. The read terminates 4 residues before the CDR3 end, so the remaining end is supplied by the germline J gene. The chain recombines TRBV1 with TRBJ1-4; 9 nucleotides align to TRBD1. Germline values: CDR1 NSQYPW, CDR2 LRSPGD (reference sequence). The CDR3 loop spans 17 amino acids. J lost 3 bases, V lost 1 base, and 6 bases had no gene match. The CDR3 region is CTCSAGDRELTNERLFF. The covered CDR3 bases are TGCACCTGCAGTGCAGGGGACAGGGAATTGACCAACGAA. The full variable domain, with the rest looked up from reference TRBV1 and TRBJ1-4, is VTLLEQNPRWRLVPRGQAVNLRCILKNSQYPWMSWYQQDLQKQLQWLFTLRSPGDKEVKSLPGADYLATRVTDTELRLQVANMSQGRTLYCTCSAGDRELTNERLFFGHGTKLSVL.

Of note for this clone: Germline and genes: mouse. The covered CDR3 bases are TGTGCCAGCAGGAAGTGGGGTCAAGAC. Protein sequence: CASRKWGQD. The whole CDR3 protein reads CASRKWGQDTQYF. This chain uses TRBV13-3 with TRBJ2-5; D may be TRBD2 (5 bases). The read stops 4 residues short of the end of the CDR3; the missing end is completed from the germline J gene. The CDR3 contains 13 residues. V lost 5 bases and J lost 3, with 10 bases in between. Germline values: CDR1 NNHDY, CDR2 SYVADS.

This clone was detected only a few times. The database protein in TCRdb disagrees with the DNA translation at residue 13; the sequence shown here was translated from the DNA. Germline and genes here are mouse. The sequenced fragment ends 3 residues before the CDR3 boundary, so the rest is inferred from the germline J gene. This chain connects TRBV1 to TRBJ1-6; TRBD1 matches at 9 bases. TRBJ1-6 is an ORF, and what it does is uncertain. With V trimmed by 1 base and J by 5 bases, 3 bases remained unmatched. The CDR3 runs to 16 residues. Germline CDR1 reads NSQYPW; CDR2 reads LRSPGD (reference sequence). CDR3 in amino acids: CTCSAGDREHNSPLYF. CDR3 DNA, as far as it was read: TGCACCTGCAGTGCAGGGGACAGGGAACATAATTCGCCC.